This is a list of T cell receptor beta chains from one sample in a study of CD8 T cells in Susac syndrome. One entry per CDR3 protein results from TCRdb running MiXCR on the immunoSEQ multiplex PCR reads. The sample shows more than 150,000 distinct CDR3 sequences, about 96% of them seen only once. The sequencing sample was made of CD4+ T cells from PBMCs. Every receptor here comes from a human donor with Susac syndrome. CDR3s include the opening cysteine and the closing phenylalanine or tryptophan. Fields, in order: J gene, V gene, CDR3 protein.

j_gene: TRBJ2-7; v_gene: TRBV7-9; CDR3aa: CASSLIGGDAYEQYF
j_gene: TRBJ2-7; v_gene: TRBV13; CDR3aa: CASSSSPGSSGSMGQYF
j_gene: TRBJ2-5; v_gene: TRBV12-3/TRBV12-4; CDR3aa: CASSTLAVEETQYF
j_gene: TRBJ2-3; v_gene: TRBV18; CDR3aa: CASSMTEGGGDTQYF
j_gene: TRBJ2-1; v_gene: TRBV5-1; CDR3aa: CASSSGAGRDEQFF
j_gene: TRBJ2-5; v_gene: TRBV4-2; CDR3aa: CASSQDPASGGSMRTQYF
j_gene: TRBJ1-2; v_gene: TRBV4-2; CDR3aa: CASSQDHRAGYTF
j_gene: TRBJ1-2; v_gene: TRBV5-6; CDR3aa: CASSLRGFDGYTF
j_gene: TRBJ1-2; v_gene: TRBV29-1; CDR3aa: CSVDGGNGYTF
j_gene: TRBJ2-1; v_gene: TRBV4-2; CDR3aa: CASSQDEGNEQFF
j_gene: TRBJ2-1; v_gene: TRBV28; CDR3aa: CASSPPGPSSYNEQFF
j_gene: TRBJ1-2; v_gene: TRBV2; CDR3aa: CASSERGLYGYTF
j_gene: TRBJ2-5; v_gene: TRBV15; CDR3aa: CATSRGARELETQYF